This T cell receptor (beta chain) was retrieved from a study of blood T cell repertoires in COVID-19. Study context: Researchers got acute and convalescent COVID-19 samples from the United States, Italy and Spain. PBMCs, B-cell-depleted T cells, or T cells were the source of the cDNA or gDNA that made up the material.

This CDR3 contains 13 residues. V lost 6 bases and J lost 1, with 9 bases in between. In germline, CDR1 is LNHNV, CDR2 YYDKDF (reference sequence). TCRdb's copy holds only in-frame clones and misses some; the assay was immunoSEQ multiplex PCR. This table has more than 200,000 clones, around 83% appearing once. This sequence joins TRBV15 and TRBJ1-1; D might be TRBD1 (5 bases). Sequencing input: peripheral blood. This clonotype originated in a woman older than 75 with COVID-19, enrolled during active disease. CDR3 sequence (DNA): TGTGCCACCAGTCGGGGGAGGAACACTGAAGCTTTCTTT. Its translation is CATSRGRNTEAFF.